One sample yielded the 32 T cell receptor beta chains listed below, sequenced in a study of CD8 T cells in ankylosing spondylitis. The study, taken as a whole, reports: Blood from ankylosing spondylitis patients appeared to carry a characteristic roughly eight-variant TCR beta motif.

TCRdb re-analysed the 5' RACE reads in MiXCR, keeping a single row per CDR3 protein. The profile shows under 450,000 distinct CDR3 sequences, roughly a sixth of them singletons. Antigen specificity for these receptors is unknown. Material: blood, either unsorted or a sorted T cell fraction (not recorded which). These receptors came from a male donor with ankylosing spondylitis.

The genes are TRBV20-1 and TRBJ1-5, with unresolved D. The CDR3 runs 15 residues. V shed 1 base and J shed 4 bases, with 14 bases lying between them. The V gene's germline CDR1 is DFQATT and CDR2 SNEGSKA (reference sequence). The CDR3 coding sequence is TGCAGTGCTAGAGGACCCCGGAGGTATAATCAGCCCCAGCATTTT. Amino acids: CSARGPRRYNQPQHF.

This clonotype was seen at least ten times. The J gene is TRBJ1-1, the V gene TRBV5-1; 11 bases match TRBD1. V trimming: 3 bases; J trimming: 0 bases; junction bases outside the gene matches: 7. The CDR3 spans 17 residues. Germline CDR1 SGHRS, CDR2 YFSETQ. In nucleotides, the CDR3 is TGCGCCAGCAGCTCGAAGCGGGACAGGGGGTTGAACACTGAAGCTTTCTTT. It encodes CASSSKRDRGLNTEAFF. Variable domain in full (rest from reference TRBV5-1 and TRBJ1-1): KAGVTQTPRYLIKTRGQQVTLSCSPISGHRSVSWYQQTPGQGLQFLFEYFSETQRNKGNFPGRFSGRQFSNSRSEMNVSTLELGDSALYLCASSSKRDRGLNTEAFFGQGTRLTVV.

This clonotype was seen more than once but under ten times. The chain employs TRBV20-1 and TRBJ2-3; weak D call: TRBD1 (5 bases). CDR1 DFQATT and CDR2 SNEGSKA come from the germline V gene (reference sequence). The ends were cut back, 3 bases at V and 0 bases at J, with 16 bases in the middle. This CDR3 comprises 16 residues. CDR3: CSAREKGLGSTDTQYF. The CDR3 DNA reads TGCAGTGCTAGGGAAAAGGGGCTGGGTAGCACAGATACGCAGTATTTT.

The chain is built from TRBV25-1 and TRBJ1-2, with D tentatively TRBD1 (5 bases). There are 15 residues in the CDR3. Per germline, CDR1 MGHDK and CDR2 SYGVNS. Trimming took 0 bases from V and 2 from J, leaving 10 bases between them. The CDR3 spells CASSEYGAGNYGYTF. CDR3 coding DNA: TGTGCCAGCAGTGAATATGGGGCAGGGAACTATGGCTACACCTTC.

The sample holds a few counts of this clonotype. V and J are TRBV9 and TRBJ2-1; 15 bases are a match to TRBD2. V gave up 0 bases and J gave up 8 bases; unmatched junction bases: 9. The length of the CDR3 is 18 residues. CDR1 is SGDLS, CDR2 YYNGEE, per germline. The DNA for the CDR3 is TGTGCCAGCAGCGTAGGGGTGGGGACTAGCGGGAGGCGTCATGAGCAGTTCTTC. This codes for CASSVGVGTSGRRHEQFF. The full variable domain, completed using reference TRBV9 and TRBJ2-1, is DSGVTQTPKHLITATGQRVTLRCSPRSGDLSVYWYQQSLDQGLQFLIQYYNGEERAKGNILERFSAQQFPDLHSELNLSSLELGDSALYFCASSVGVGTSGRRHEQFFGPGTRLTVL.

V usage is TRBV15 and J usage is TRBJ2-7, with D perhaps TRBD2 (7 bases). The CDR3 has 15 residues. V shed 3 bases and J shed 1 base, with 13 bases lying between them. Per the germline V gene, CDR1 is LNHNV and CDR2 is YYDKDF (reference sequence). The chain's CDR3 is CATSSLGGGSYEQYF. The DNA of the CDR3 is TGTGCCACCAGCAGCTTAGGGGGAGGGTCCTACGAGCAGTACTTC.

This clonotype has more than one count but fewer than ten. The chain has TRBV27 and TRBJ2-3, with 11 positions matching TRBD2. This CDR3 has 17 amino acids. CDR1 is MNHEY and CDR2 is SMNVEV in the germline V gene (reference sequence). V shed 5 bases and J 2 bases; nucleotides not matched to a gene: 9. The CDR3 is CASSLLLAGGHTDTQYF. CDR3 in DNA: TGTGCCAGCAGTCTCCTATTAGCGGGGGGGCACACAGATACGCAGTATTTT.

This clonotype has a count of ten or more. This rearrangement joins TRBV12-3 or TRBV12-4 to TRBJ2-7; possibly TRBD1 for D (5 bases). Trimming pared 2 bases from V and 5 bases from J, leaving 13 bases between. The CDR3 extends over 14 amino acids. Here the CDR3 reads CASSLLLTRDEQYF. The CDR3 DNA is TGTGCCAGCAGTTTACTACTAACCAGGGACGAGCAGTACTTC.

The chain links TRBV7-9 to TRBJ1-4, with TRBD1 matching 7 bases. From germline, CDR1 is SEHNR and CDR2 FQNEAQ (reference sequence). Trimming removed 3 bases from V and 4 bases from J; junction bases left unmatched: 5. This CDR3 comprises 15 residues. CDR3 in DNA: TGTGCCAGCAGCTTTCAGGGACAGCTTAATGAAAAACTGTTTTTT. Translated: CASSFQGQLNEKLFF.

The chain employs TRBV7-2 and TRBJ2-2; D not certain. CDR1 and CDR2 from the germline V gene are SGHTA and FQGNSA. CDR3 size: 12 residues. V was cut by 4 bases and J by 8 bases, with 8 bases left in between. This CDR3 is CASSSSIGELFF. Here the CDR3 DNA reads TGTGCCAGCAGCTCGTCCATAGGGGAGCTGTTTTTT.

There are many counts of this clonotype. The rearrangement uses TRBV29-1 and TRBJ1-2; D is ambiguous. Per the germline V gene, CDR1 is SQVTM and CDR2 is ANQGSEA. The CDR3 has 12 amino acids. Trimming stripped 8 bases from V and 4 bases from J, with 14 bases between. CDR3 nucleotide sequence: TGCAGCACCCGACAAAGCCTCTATGGCTACACCTTC. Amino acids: CSTRQSLYGYTF.

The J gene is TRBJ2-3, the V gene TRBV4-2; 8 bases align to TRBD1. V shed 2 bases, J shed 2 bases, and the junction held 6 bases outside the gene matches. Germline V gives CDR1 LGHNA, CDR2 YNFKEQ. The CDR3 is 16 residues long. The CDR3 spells CASSQSQGVATDTQYF. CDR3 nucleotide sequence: TGTGCCAGCAGCCAATCACAGGGGGTCGCCACAGATACGCAGTATTTT.

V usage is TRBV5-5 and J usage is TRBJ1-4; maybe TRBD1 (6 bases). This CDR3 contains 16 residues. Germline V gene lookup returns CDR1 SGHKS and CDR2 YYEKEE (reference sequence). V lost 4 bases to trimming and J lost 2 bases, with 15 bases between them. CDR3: CASSGGPRRTNEKLFF. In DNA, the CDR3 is TGTGCCAGCAGCGGGGGCCCACGGCGGACTAATGAAAAACTGTTTTTT. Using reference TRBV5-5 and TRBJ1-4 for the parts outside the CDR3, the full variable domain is DAGVTQSPTHLIKTRGQQVTLRCSPISGHKSVSWYQQVLGQGPQFIFQYYEKEERGRGNFPDRFSARQFPNYSSELNVNALLLGDSALYLCASSGGPRRTNEKLFFGSGTQLSVL.

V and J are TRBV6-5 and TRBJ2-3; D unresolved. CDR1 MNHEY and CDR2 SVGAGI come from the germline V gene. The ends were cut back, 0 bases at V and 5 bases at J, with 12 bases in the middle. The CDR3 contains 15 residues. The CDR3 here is CASSYSRTRRDTQYF. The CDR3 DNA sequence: TGTGCCAGCAGTTACTCGAGGACGAGGAGAGATACGCAGTATTTT.

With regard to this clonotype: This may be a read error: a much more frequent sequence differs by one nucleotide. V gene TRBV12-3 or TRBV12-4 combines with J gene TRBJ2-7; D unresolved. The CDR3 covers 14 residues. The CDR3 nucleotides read TGTGCCAGCAGCCTGGTTGGAACCCACTACCAGCAGTACTTC. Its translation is CASSLVGTHYQQYF.

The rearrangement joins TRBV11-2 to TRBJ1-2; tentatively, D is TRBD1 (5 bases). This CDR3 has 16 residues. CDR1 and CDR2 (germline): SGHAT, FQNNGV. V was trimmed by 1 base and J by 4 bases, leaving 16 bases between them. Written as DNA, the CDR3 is TGTGCCAGCAGCTTAGTGCCAGGGTCGGGCACCTATGGCTACACCTTC. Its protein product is CASSLVPGSGTYGYTF.

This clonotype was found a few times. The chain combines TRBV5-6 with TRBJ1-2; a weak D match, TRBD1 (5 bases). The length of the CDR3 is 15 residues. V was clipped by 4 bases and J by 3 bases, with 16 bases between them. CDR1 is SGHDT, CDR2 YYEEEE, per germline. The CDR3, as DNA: TGTGCCAGCAGCCCCCCTGGGGGTCGGGACTATGGCTACACCTTC. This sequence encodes CASSPPGGRDYGYTF. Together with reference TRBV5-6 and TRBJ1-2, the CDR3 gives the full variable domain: DAGVTQSPTHLIKTRGQQVTLRCSPKSGHDTVSWYQQALGQGPQFIFQYYEEEERQRGNFPDRFSGHQFPNYSSELNVNALLLGDSALYLCASSPPGGRDYGYTFGSGTRLTVV.

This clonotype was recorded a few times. CDR3 loop: CASSRSRSTEGQFF. The CDR3, as DNA: TGTGCCAGCAGCCGTAGCAGGTCCACCGAAGGGCAGTTCTTC. The V gene is TRBV11-3, the J gene TRBJ2-1; D remains unclear. This CDR3 contains 14 residues. Germline V gives CDR1 SGHNT, CDR2 YENEEA. Trimming took 5 bases from V and 12 from J, leaving 20 bases between them.

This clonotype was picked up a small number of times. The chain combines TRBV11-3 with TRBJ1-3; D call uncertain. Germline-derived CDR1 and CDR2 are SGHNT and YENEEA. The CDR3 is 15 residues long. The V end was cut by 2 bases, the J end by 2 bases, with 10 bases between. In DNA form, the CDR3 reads TGTGCCAGCAGCTTACGGACCTACGCTGGAAACACCATATATTTT. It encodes CASSLRTYAGNTIYF.

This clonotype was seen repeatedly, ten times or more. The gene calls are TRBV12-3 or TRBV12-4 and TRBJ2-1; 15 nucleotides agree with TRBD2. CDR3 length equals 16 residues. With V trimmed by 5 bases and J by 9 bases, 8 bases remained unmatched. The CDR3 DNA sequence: TGTGCCAGCAGTCTCGGACTAGCGGGAGGGCCTGGTGAGCAGTTCTTC. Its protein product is CASSLGLAGGPGEQFF.

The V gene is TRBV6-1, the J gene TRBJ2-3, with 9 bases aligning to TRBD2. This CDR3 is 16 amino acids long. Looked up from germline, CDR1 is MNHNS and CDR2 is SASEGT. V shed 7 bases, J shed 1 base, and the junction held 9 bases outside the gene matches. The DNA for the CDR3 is TGTGCCAGCACCTCGGGCGGGGGGGCCGGCACAGATACGCAGTATTTT. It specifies CASTSGGGAGTDTQYF.

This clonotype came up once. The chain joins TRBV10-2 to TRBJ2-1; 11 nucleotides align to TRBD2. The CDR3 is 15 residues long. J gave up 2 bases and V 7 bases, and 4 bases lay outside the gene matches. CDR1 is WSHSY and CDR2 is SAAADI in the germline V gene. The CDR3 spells CASTLGLAAYNEQFF. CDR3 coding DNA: TGCGCCAGCACGCTGGGACTAGCGGCCTACAATGAGCAGTTCTTC.

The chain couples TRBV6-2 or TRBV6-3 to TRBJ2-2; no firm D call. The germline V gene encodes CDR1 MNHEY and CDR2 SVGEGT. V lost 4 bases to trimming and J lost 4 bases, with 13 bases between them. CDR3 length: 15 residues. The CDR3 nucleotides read TGTGCCAGCAGTTCGATGCTAATGGGCACCGGGGAGCTGTTTTTT. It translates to CASSSMLMGTGELFF.

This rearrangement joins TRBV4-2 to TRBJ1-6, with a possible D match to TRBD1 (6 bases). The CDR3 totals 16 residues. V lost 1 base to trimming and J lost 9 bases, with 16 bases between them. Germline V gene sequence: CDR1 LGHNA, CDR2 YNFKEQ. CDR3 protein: CASSQGGGAMGSPLHF. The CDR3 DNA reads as TGTGCCAGCAGCCAAGGGGGGGGCGCAATGGGTTCACCCCTCCACTTT.

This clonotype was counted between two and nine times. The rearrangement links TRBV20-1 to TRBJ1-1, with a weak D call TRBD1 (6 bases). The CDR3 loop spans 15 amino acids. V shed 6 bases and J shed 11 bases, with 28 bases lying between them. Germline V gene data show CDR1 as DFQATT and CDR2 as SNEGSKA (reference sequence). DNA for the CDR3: TGCAGTGCAACTCCAGCCGGGACTCAGGCCCAGGGGGCTTTCTTT. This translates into CSATPAGTQAQGAFF.

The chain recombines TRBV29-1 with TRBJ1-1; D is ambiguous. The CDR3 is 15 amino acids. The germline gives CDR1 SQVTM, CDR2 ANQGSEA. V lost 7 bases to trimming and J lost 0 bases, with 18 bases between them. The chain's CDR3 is CSAQMGYRVNTEAFF. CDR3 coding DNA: TGCAGCGCCCAAATGGGGTATCGAGTGAACACTGAAGCTTTCTTT.

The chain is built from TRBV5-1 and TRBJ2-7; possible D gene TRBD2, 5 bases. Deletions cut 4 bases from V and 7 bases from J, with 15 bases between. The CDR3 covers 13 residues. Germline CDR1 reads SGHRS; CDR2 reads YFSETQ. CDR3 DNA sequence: TGCGCCAGCAGCGCGCCGGGAACCAGAGAGCAGTACTTC. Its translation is CASSAPGTREQYF.

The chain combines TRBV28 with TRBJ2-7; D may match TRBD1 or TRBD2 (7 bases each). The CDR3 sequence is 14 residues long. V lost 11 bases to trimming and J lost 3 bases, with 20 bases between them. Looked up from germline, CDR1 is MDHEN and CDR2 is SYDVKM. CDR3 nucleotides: TGTGCCGGGTCTCCAGGGGGGGGGCTCTACGAGCAGTACTTC. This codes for CAGSPGGGLYEQYF. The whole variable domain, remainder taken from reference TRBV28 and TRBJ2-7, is DVKVTQSSRYLVKRTGEKVFLECVQDMDHENMFWYRQDPGLGLRLIYFSYDVKMKEKGDIPEGYSVSREKKERFSLILESASTNQTSMYLCAGSPGGGLYEQYFGPGTRLTVT.

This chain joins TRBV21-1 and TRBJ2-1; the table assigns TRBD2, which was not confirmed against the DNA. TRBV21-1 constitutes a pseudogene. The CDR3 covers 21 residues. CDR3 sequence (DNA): TGTGCCAGCAGCTCCGAAGCCCCCTTGGGGATAGCGGGCCCCCGATACAATGAGCAGTTCTTC. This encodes CASSSEAPLGIAGPRYNEQFF.

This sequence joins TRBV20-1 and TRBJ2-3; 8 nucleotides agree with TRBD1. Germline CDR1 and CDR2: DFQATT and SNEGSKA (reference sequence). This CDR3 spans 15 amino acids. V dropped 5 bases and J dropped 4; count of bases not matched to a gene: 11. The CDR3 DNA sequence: TGCAGTGCTCCCCGCAGGGACAGGCTGGCAGATACGCAGTATTTT. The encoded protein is CSAPRRDRLADTQYF.

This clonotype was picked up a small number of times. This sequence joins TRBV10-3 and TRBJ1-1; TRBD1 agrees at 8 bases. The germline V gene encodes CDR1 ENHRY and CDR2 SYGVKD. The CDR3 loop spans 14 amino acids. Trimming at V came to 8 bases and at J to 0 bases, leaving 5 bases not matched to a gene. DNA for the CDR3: TGTGCCATCGGGACAGGAGAGATGAACACTGAAGCTTTCTTT. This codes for CAIGTGEMNTEAFF.

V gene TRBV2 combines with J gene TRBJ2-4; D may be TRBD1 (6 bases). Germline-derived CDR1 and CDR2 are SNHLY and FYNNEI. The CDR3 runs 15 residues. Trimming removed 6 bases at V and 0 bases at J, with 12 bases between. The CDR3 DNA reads TGTGCCAGCAGGGAGGACAGCTTAGCCAAAAACATTCAGTACTTC. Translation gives CASREDSLAKNIQYF.